This is a list of T cell receptor beta chains from one sample in a study of OX40 agonist ivuxolimab in advanced cancers. Produced via immunoSEQ multiplex PCR; TCRdb's table is partial and in-frame only. This table holds more than 60,000 clones, roughly 81% found once. The source was CD4+ or CD8+ T cells sorted from blood, collected in a trial of the OX40 agonist ivuxolimab. The receptors were gathered from an adult with an advanced solid tumor such as melanoma, head and neck, liver or kidney cancer. Each CDR3 is given with its conserved first and last residue. The order of the fields is D gene, clone size, J gene, V gene, CDR3 DNA, CDR3 protein. D genes are given only for firm matches. Only some rows state a clone size, as once, few, many or a class for expanded clones.

D: NA
size: NA
J: TRBJ1-5
V: TRBV19
DNA: TGTGCCAGTAGTATACCCCAGTGGGACCAGCCCCAGCATTTT
CDR3: CASSIPQWDQPQHF

D: NA
size: NA
J: TRBJ2-2
V: TRBV10-1
DNA: TGCGCCAGCAGTGAAACTAGGTTAACCGGGGAGCTGTTTTTT
CDR3: CASSETRLTGELFF

D: TRBD2
size: NA
J: TRBJ2-3
V: TRBV30
DNA: TGTGCCTGGAGTCTACTAGCGGGGGCACCGGATACGCAGTATTTT
CDR3: CAWSLLAGAPDTQYF

D: TRBD2
size: once
J: TRBJ2-1
V: TRBV19
DNA: TGTGCCAGTAGTCCTACACAACTAGCGGGAGCCGGCAATGAGCAGTTCTTC
CDR3: CASSPTQLAGAGNEQFF

D: NA
size: NA
J: TRBJ1-3
V: TRBV11-1
DNA: TGTGCCAGCAGCTTCGACAGGACTGGAAACACCATATATTTT
CDR3: CASSFDRTGNTIYF

D: NA
size: NA
J: TRBJ1-1
V: TRBV7-8
DNA: TGTGCCAGCAGCTTAACAGGGCCTGACACTGAAGCTTTCTTT
CDR3: CASSLTGPDTEAFF

D: TRBD1
size: NA
J: TRBJ2-7
V: TRBV6-5
DNA: TGTGCCAGCAGTTCCATTTCGACAGGGAGCTCCTACGAGCAGTACTTC
CDR3: CASSSISTGSSYEQYF

D: TRBD2
size: once
J: TRBJ2-2
V: TRBV15
DNA: TGTGCCACCAGCAGAGATAGGGGACTAGCGGGACCCCGAAACACCGGGGAGCTGTTTTTT
CDR3: CATSRDRGLAGPRNTGELFF

D: TRBD1
size: NA
J: TRBJ2-5
V: TRBV29-1
DNA: TGCAGCGCCAATCAAAACAGGGGAGAGACCCAGTACTTC
CDR3: CSANQNRGETQYF

D: TRBD2
size: NA
J: TRBJ2-7
V: TRBV6-1
DNA: TGTGCCAGCAGTGAAGGACTAGCGGACTACGAGCAGTACTTC
CDR3: CASSEGLADYEQYF

D: TRBD2
size: NA
J: TRBJ2-7
V: TRBV5-4
DNA: TGTGCCAGCAGCCAGACTAGCGGCAGATTTTCCTACGAGCAGTACTTC
CDR3: CASSQTSGRFSYEQYF

D: NA
size: NA
J: TRBJ2-3
V: TRBV5-6
DNA: TGTGCCAGCAGCTTGTTCAGGGCGGATACGCAGTATTTT
CDR3: CASSLFRADTQYF

D: TRBD2
size: NA
J: TRBJ2-7
V: TRBV5-1
DNA: TGCGCCAGCAGACCCCAAGCGGGGGGGCCCTACGAGCAGTACTTC
CDR3: CASRPQAGGPYEQYF

D: NA
size: NA
J: TRBJ1-1
V: TRBV11-2
DNA: TGTGCCAGCAACATTAACGGAGGGAACACTGAAGCTTTCTTT
CDR3: CASNINGGNTEAFF

D: NA
size: NA
J: TRBJ2-3
V: TRBV11-1
DNA: TGTGCCAGCAGCTTAGGGGGGCGGGGCTCAGATACGCAGTATTTT
CDR3: CASSLGGRGSDTQYF

D: NA
size: NA
J: TRBJ2-1
V: TRBV27
DNA: TGTGCCAGCAGTCCCCAGGGGGAGGGCTCCGCGAAGTTCTTC
CDR3: CASSPQGEGSAKFF

D: TRBD2
size: NA
J: TRBJ2-3
V: TRBV6-4
DNA: TGTGCCAGCAGTGAGGCCAGCGGGGGACACACAGATACGCAGTATTTT
CDR3: CASSEASGGHTDTQYF

D: TRBD1
size: NA
J: TRBJ2-5
V: TRBV6-1
DNA: TGTGCCAGCATAATACAGGGGGCCCCCCCGTACTTC
CDR3: CASIIQGAPPYF

D: NA
size: NA
J: TRBJ2-2
V: TRBV11-2
DNA: TGTGCCAGCAGCCTACGAGGAAGAGACGCGAACACCGGGGAGCTGTTTTTT
CDR3: CASSLRGRDANTGELFF

D: NA
size: NA
J: TRBJ1-2
V: TRBV7-6
DNA: TGTGCCAGCAGCTTAAGCAGGAGTTATGGCTACACCTTC
CDR3: CASSLSRSYGYTF

D: TRBD2
size: NA
J: TRBJ2-1
V: TRBV4-2
DNA: TGTGCCAGCAGCCAAGACCCTAGCGGGATTAGCTCCTACAATGAGCAGTTCTTC
CDR3: CASSQDPSGISSYNEQFF

D: TRBD1
size: once
J: TRBJ2-7
V: TRBV6-5
DNA: TGTGCCAGCAGTCTATGGACAGGGCCCTACGAGCAGTACTTC
CDR3: CASSLWTGPYEQYF

D: NA
size: NA
J: TRBJ2-3
V: TRBV6-5
DNA: TGTGCCAGCAGGACCCGGGACAGCACAGATACGCAGTATTTT
CDR3: CASRTRDSTDTQYF

D: NA
size: NA
J: TRBJ1-1
V: TRBV5-6
DNA: TGTGCCAGCAGCTGGGAGGAGCAGGGTGAAGCTTTCTTT
CDR3: CASSWEEQGEAFF

D: NA
size: few
J: TRBJ1-1
V: TRBV11-3
DNA: TGTGCCAGCAGCTTCACAGGGAACACTGAAGCTTTCTTT
CDR3: CASSFTGNTEAFF

D: NA
size: NA
J: TRBJ2-7
V: TRBV19
DNA: TGTGCCAGTAGTATGGAGGGGGTCTACGAGCAGTACTTC
CDR3: CASSMEGVYEQYF

D: TRBD1
size: few
J: TRBJ1-5
V: TRBV18
DNA: TGTGCCAGCTCACGACAGGGTGGCGATCAGCCCCAGCATTTT
CDR3: CASSRQGGDQPQHF